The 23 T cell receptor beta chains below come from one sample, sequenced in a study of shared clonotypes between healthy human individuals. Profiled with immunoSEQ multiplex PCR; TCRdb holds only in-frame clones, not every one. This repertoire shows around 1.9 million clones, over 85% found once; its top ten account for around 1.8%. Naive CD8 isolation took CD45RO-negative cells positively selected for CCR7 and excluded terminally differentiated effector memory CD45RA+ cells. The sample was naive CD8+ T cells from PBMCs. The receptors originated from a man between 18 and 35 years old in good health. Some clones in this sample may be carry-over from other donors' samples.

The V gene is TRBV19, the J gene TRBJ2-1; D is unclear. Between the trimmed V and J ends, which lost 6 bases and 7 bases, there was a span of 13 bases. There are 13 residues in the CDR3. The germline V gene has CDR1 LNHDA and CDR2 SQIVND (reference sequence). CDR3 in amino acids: CASRQIAKNEQFF. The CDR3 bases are TGTGCCAGTAGACAGATCGCTAAGAATGAGCAGTTCTTC.

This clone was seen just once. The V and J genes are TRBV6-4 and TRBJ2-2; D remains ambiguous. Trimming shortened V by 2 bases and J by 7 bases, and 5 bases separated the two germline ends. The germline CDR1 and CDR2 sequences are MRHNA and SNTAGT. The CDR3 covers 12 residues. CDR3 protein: CASSDRVGELFF. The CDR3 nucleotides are TGTGCCAGCAGTGACCGGGTCGGGGAGCTGTTTTTT.

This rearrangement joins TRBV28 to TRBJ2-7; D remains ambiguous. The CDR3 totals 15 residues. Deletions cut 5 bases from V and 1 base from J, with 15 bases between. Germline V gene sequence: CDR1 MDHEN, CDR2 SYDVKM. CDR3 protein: CASSTTVLNSYEQYF. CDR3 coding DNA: TGTGCCAGCAGTACGACCGTACTAAATTCCTACGAGCAGTACTTC.

DNA for the CDR3: TGCGCCAGCAGCTTGGCCGTCATATCCTCCTACAATGAGCAGTTCTTC. It codes for CASSLAVISSYNEQFF. The chain uses TRBV5-1 and TRBJ2-1; D is uncertain. CDR3 length: 16 residues. V dropped 0 bases and J dropped 0 bases, with 10 bases sitting between them. CDR1 and CDR2 (germline): SGHRS, YFSETQ.

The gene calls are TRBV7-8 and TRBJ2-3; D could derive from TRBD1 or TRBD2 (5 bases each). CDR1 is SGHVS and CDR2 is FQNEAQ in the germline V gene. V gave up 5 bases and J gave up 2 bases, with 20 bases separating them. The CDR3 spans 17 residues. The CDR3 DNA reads TGTGCCAGCAGCCTTAGGGGACGGGGATGGGCCACAGATACGCAGTATTTT. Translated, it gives CASSLRGRGWATDTQYF.

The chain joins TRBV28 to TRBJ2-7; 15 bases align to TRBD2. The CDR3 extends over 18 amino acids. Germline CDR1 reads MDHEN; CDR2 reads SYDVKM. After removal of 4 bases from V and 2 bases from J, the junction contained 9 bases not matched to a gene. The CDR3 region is CASSSRGLAGGFPYEQYF. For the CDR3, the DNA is TGTGCCAGCAGTTCCCGGGGACTAGCGGGAGGTTTTCCCTACGAGCAGTACTTC.

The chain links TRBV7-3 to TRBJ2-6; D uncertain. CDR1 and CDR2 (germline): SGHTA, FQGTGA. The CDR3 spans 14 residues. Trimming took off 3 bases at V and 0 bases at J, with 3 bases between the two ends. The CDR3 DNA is TGTGCCAGCAGCTTCGACTCTGGGGCCAACGTCCTGACTTTC. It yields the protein CASSFDSGANVLTF.

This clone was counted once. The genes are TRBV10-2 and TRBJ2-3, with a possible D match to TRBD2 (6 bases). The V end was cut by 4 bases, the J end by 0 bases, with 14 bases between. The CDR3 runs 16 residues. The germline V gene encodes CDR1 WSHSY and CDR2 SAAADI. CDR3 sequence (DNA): TGCGCCAGCAGTGGCCCATGGGGGGTCAGCACAGATACGCAGTATTTT. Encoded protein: CASSGPWGVSTDTQYF.

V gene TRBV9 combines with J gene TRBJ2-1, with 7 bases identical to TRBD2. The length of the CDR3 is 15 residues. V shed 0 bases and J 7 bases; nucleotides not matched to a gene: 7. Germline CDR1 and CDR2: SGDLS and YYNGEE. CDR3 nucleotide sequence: TGTGCCAGCAGCGTAGGGCGGGGGAGAGTTAATGAGCAGTTCTTC. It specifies CASSVGRGRVNEQFF.

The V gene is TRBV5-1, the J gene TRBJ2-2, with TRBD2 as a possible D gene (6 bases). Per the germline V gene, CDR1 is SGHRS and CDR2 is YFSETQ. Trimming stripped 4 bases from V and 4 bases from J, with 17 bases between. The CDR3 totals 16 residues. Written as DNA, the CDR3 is TGCGCCAGCAGCCTCACGGGGGTCCCAATCACCGGGGAGCTGTTTTTT. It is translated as CASSLTGVPITGELFF.

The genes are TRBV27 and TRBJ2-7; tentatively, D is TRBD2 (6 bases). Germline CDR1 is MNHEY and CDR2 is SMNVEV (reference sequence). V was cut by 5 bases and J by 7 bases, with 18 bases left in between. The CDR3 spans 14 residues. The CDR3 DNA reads TGTGCCAGCAGTCCCCAGACCCTCCGGGAGGAGCAGTACTTC. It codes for CASSPQTLREEQYF.

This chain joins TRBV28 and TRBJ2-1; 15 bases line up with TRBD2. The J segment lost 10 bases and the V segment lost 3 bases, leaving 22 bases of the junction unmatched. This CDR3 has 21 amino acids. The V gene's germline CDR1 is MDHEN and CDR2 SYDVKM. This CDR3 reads CASSFPLGLAGGPRIWEEQFF. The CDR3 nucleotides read TGTGCCAGCAGTTTTCCCCTAGGACTAGCGGGAGGGCCTCGGATTTGGGAGGAGCAGTTCTTC.

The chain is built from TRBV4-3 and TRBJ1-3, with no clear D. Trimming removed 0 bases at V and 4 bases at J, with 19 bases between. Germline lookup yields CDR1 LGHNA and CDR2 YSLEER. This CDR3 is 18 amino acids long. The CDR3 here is CASSQDYVLNLFGNTIYF. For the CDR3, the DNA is TGCGCCAGCAGCCAAGATTACGTGCTTAATCTTTTCGGAAACACCATATATTTT.

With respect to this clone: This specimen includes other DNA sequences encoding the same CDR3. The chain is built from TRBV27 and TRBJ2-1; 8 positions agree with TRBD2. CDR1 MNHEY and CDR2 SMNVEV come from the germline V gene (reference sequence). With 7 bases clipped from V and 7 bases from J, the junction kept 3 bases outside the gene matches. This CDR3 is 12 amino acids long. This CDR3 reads CASTSGRNEQFF. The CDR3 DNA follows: TGTGCCAGCACTAGCGGGCGGAATGAGCAGTTCTTC.

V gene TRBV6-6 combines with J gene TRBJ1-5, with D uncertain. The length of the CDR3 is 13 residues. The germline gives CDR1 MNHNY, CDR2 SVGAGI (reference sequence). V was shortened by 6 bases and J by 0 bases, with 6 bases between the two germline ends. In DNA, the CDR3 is TGTGCCAGCAGCCCTTATAGCAATCAGCCCCAGCATTTT. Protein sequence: CASSPYSNQPQHF.

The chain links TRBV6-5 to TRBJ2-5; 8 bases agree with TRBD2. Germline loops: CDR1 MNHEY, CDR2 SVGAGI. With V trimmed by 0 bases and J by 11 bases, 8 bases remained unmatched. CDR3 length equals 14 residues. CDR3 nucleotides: TGTGCCAGCAGTTACTCTGGGGGGCGGGAGGAGCAGTACTTC. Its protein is CASSYSGGREEQYF.

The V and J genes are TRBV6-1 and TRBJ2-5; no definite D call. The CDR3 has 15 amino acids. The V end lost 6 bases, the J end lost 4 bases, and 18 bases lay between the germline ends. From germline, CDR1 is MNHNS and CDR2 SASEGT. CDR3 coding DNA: TGTGCCAGCAGGCCCCCCCTGGTGGTTAGAGAGACCCAGTACTTC. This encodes CASRPPLVVRETQYF.

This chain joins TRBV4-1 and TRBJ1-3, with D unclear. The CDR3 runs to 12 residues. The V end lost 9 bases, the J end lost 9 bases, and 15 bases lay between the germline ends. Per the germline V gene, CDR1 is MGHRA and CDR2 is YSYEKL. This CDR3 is CASREASGTIYF. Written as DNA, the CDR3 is TGCGCCAGTAGAGAAGCAAGTGGCACCATATATTTT.

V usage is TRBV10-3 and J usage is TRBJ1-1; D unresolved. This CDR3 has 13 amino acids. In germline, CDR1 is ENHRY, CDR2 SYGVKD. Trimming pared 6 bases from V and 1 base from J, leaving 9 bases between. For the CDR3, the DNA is TGTGCCATCAGATCCTCAGGGAACACTGAAGCTTTCTTT. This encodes CAIRSSGNTEAFF.

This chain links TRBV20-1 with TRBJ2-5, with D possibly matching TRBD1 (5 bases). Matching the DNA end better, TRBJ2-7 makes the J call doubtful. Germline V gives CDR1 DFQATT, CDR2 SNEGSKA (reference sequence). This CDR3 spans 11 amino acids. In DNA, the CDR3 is TGCAGTGCTAGAGGACAGTACGAGCAGTACTTC. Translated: CSARGQYEQYF.

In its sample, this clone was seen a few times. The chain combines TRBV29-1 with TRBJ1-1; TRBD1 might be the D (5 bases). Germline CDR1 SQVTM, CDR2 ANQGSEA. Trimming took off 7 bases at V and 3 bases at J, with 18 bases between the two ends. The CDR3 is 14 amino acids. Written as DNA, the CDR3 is TGCAGCGCCACTTCAGGCAGGGAGGACACTGAAGCTTTCTTT. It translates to CSATSGREDTEAFF.

In DNA form, the CDR3 reads TGTGCCAGCAGCTTAGGGCCGTCACAGGGGTTCTACGAGCAGTACTTC. Its translation is CASSLGPSQGFYEQYF. The chain recombines TRBV11-2 with TRBJ2-7, with 7 bases matching TRBD1. From germline, CDR1 is SGHAT and CDR2 FQNNGV. The CDR3 length is 16 residues. J was trimmed by 3 bases and V by 1 base; bases with no gene match: 9.

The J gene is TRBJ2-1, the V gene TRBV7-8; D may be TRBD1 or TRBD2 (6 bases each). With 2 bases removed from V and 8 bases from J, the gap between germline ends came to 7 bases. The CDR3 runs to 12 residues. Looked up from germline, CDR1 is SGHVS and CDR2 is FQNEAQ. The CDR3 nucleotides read TGTGCCAGCAGCTTAAGGGGGGATGAGCAGTTCTTC. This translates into CASSLRGDEQFF.